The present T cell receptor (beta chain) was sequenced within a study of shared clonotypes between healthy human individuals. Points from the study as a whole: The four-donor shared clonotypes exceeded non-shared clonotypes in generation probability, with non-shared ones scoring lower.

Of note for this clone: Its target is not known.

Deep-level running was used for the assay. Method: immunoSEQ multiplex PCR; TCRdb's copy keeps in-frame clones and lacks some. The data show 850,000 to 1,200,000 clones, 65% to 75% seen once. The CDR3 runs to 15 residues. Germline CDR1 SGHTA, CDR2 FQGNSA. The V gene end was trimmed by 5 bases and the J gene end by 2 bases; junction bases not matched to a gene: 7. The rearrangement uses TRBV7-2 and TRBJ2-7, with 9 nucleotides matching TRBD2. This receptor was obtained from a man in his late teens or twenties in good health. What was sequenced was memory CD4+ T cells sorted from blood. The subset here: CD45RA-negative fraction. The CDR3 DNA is TGTGCCAGCAGCCCCGCAGCGGGGGGAACCTACGAGCAGTACTTC. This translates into CASSPAAGGTYEQYF.